This T cell receptor (beta chain) was recovered during a study of blood T cell repertoires in COVID-19. Germline CDR1 and CDR2: SGHTA and FQGNSA. CDR3 length: 16 residues. V trimming: 1 base; J trimming: 5 bases; junction bases outside the gene matches: 8. Clones were read by immunoSEQ multiplex PCR, and TCRdb kept only the in-frame ones, dropping some. The table has around 190,000 clones, roughly 80% seen once. The chain joins TRBV7-2 to TRBJ1-1; 9 bases agree with TRBD1. Sequenced material: peripheral blood. This receptor was taken from a woman between 35 and 50 years old with COVID-19, enrolled during active disease. CDR3 DNA sequence: TGTGCCAGCAGCTTAGTAGGGACAGGGAATCCTACTGAAGCTTTCTTT. Its translation: CASSLVGTGNPTEAFF.